The 30 T cell receptor beta chains reported below all come from one sample, sequenced in a study of cytomegalovirus exposure and HLA in healthy donors. Vbeta (60) and Jbeta (13) primers were used in the PCR. Libraries were prepared by immunoSEQ multiplex PCR; TCRdb keeps only in-frame clonotypes and omits some of them. The repertoire holds 110,000 or so clones, with 82% as singletons. Sequenced: PBMCs. The origin of the receptors is a woman aged 18-30 years in good health and CMV-seronegative.

The chain has TRBV18 and TRBJ2-7; 12 nucleotides line up with TRBD2. CDR3 length equals 16 residues. The germline CDR1 and CDR2 sequences are KGHSH and LQKENI. V dropped 3 bases and J dropped 3; count of bases not matched to a gene: 6. The CDR3 sequence is CASSPQGLAGLYEQYF. CDR3 bases: TGTGCCAGCTCACCGCAAGGACTAGCGGGACTCTACGAGCAGTACTTC.

This chain connects TRBV30 to TRBJ1-3; 7 bases are shared with TRBD1. This CDR3 region has 15 residues. J was trimmed by 7 bases and V by 2 bases; bases with no gene match: 11. Looked up from germline, CDR1 is GTSNPN and CDR2 is SVGIG (reference sequence). The CDR3 coding sequence is TGTGCCTGGAGTCAAGACAGGGCGGCCTGGAACACCATATATTTT. Translated: CAWSQDRAAWNTIYF. Variable domain in full (rest from reference TRBV30 and TRBJ1-3): SQTIHQWPATLVQPVGSPLSLECTVEGTSNPNLYWYRQAAGRGLQLLFYSVGIGQISSEVPQNLSASRPQDRQFILSSKKLLLSDSGFYLCAWSQDRAAWNTIYFGEGSWLTVV.

The chain employs TRBV5-4 and TRBJ1-1; D is perhaps TRBD1 (5 bases). V dropped 1 base and J dropped 6 bases, with 13 bases sitting between them. The CDR3 totals 14 residues. Germline V gives CDR1 SGHNT, CDR2 YYREEE (reference sequence). Here the CDR3 reads CASSLSRGAAEAFF. As DNA, the CDR3 is TGTGCCAGCAGCTTGTCTCGTGGGGCGGCTGAAGCTTTCTTT. The full variable domain, rest sourced from reference TRBV5-4 and TRBJ1-1, is ETGVTQSPTHLIKTRGQQVTLRCSSQSGHNTVSWYQQALGQGPQFIFQYYREEENGRGNFPPRFSGLQFPNYSSELNVNALELDDSALYLCASSLSRGAAEAFFGQGTRLTVV.

The V and J genes are TRBV19 and TRBJ2-3; tentatively, D is TRBD1 (6 bases). The V gene lost 4 bases and the J gene lost 1 base, with 12 bases spanning the gap. The length of the CDR3 is 15 residues. The V gene's germline CDR1 is LNHDA and CDR2 SQIVND (reference sequence). In DNA, the CDR3 is TGTGCCAGTAGTAACAGGGTCGGGGGCACAGATACGCAGTATTTT. It is translated as CASSNRVGGTDTQYF.

The J gene is TRBJ2-6, the V gene TRBV7-2, with D maybe TRBD2 (6 bases). Germline V gives CDR1 SGHTA, CDR2 FQGNSA. V lost 7 bases to trimming and J lost 0 bases, with 10 bases between them. The CDR3 has 15 amino acids. The CDR3, as DNA: TGTGCCAGCACGGAGGGGAGCTCTGGGGCCAACGTCCTGACTTTC. This translates into CASTEGSSGANVLTF. Together with reference TRBV7-2 and TRBJ2-6, the CDR3 gives the full variable domain: GAGVSQSPSNKVTEKGKDVELRCDPISGHTALYWYRQSLGQGLEFLIYFQGNSAPDKSGLPSDRFSAERTGGSVSTLTIQRTQQEDSAVYLCASTEGSSGANVLTFGAGSRLTVL.

This clone has a single count. The gene calls are TRBV30 and TRBJ1-2; D is perhaps TRBD1 (5 bases). CDR1 GTSNPN and CDR2 SVGIG come from the germline V gene (reference sequence). The CDR3 loop spans 12 amino acids. V lost 4 bases and J 8 bases, leaving 14 bases between the germline ends. CDR3 sequence: CAWKSAGFGYTF. The DNA for the CDR3 is TGTGCCTGGAAATCCGCAGGGTTCGGCTACACCTTC.

This clone turned up a few times. The V and J genes are TRBV29-1 and TRBJ2-2, with 9 nucleotides matching TRBD1. The CDR3 has 13 amino acids. Germline assignment: CDR1 SQVTM and CDR2 ANQGSEA. J lost 7 bases, V lost 6 bases, and 6 bases had no gene match. The chain's CDR3 is CSVRDRVGGELFF. For the CDR3, the DNA is TGCAGCGTCCGGGACAGGGTTGGCGGGGAGCTGTTTTTT.

This chain connects TRBV18 to TRBJ1-3, with D maybe TRBD1 (6 bases). The germline gives CDR1 KGHSH, CDR2 LQKENI. The CDR3 runs 16 residues. Trimming stripped 4 bases from V and 4 bases from J, with 17 bases between. The CDR3 DNA is TGTGCCAGCTCACGAACACCAGGGGATGGCGGAAACACCATATATTTT. Translating it yields CASSRTPGDGGNTIYF.

The genes are TRBV19 and TRBJ2-5; possible D gene TRBD1, 5 bases. The CDR3 consists of 15 residues. Germline lookup yields CDR1 LNHDA and CDR2 SQIVND (reference sequence). V was pared by 5 bases and J by 5 bases, with 18 bases between. The CDR3 DNA follows: TGTGCCAGTAGTCCCTCATTGACAGAATCGGAGACCCAGTACTTC. It specifies CASSPSLTESETQYF.

The V and J genes are TRBV11-2 and TRBJ1-1; D uncertain. V was clipped by 4 bases and J by 4 bases, with 7 bases between them. Germline loops: CDR1 SGHAT, CDR2 FQNNGV. The CDR3 has 12 amino acids. The CDR3 sequence: CASSSRGTEAFF. CDR3 bases: TGTGCCAGCAGCTCCCGGGGCACTGAAGCTTTCTTT.

This clone was seen more than once but under ten times. The gene calls are TRBV7-2 and TRBJ1-2, with a possible D match to TRBD1 (5 bases). Germline V lookup: CDR1 SGHTA, CDR2 FQGNSA. Trimming cost V 4 bases and J 5 bases, with 8 bases left between them. The CDR3 is 12 residues long. The CDR3 reads CASSYTGYGYTF. CDR3 coding DNA: TGTGCCAGCAGCTACACAGGTTATGGCTACACCTTC.

This chain connects TRBV4-1 to TRBJ1-1, with D hard to call. V dropped 9 bases and J dropped 8 bases, with 22 bases sitting between them. CDR3 length: 14 residues. Germline CDR1 reads MGHRA; CDR2 reads YSYEKL. CDR3 DNA sequence: TGCGCCAGTACCCTCGCAGTCCAGAATAACGAAGCTTTCTTT. Translation gives CASTLAVQNNEAFF.

The rearrangement uses TRBV30 and TRBJ1-1, with D unresolved. Germline CDR1 GTSNPN, CDR2 SVGIG (reference sequence). Trimming pared 3 bases from V and 4 bases from J, leaving 6 bases between. This CDR3 comprises 11 residues. The CDR3: CAWSTSTEAFF. In DNA, the CDR3 is TGTGCCTGGAGCACAAGCACTGAAGCTTTCTTT.

This sequence joins TRBV19 and TRBJ2-5; D unresolved. V lost 5 bases and J 4 bases, leaving 14 bases between the germline ends. Germline assignment: CDR1 LNHDA and CDR2 SQIVND (reference sequence). The CDR3 is 14 amino acids. In DNA, the CDR3 is TGTGCCAGTAGTCCCCAGACTGCTCGAGAGACCCAGTACTTC. Its translation: CASSPQTARETQYF.

The chain recombines TRBV6-5 with TRBJ2-2; 9 bases agree with TRBD1. CDR1 MNHEY and CDR2 SVGAGI come from the germline V gene. Losses at the gene ends were 6 bases for V and 5 bases for J; bases not matched to a gene: 4. The CDR3 runs 14 residues. CDR3 region: CASRRQGGTGELFF. CDR3 DNA: TGTGCCAGCAGGCGACAGGGGGGTACCGGGGAGCTGTTTTTT.

The genes are TRBV28 and TRBJ2-6; D remains unclear. The germline V gene encodes CDR1 MDHEN and CDR2 SYDVKM. This CDR3 is 15 amino acids long. V was shortened by 5 bases and J by 1 base, with 9 bases between the two germline ends. In nucleotides, the CDR3 is TGTGCCAGCAGTCAAACTCTATCTGGGGCCAACGTCCTGACTTTC. It is translated as CASSQTLSGANVLTF.

This chain uses TRBV7-9 with TRBJ1-5; D is unresolved. CDR1 and CDR2 (germline): SEHNR, FQNEAQ (reference sequence). The length of the CDR3 is 14 residues. V was cut by 3 bases and J by 3 bases, with 9 bases left in between. CDR3 coding DNA: TGTGCCAGCAGCTTCAGACAAAACAATCAGCCCCAGCATTTT. Translating gives CASSFRQNNQPQHF.

This clone was detected a few times. The chain uses TRBV28 and TRBJ2-7; weak D call: TRBD1 (6 bases). The CDR3 is made up of 13 amino acids. V lost 7 bases to trimming and J lost 6 bases, with 16 bases between them. From germline, CDR1 is MDHEN and CDR2 SYDVKM. CDR3 protein: CASTVNTGFEQYF. For the CDR3, the DNA is TGTGCCAGCACCGTAAACACAGGGTTCGAGCAGTACTTC.

The chain couples TRBV13 to TRBJ2-1, with 9 bases lining up with TRBD2. Germline-derived CDR1 and CDR2 are PRHDT and FYEKMQ (reference sequence). V lost 3 bases, J lost 8 bases, and 8 bases stayed unmatched. The CDR3 is made up of 15 amino acids. In DNA, the CDR3 is TGTGCCAGCAGCTTGGGGCGGGGGGGCTGGGATGAGCAGTTCTTC. Translating it yields CASSLGRGGWDEQFF.

The chain is built from TRBV4-2 and TRBJ1-2; D is perhaps TRBD1 (6 bases). Trimming took 0 bases from V and 8 from J, leaving 19 bases between them. This CDR3 comprises 16 residues. Per the germline V gene, CDR1 is LGHNA and CDR2 is YNFKEQ. The CDR3 sequence: CASSQEYTGRVGGYTF. The DNA of the CDR3 is TGTGCCAGCAGCCAAGAATACACAGGGAGGGTAGGCGGCTACACCTTC.

The chain links TRBV28 to TRBJ2-7, with 7 positions matching TRBD1. J was trimmed by 0 bases and V by 6 bases; bases with no gene match: 8. Germline V CDR1 and CDR2: MDHEN, SYDVKM. This CDR3 spans 15 amino acids. Here the CDR3 reads CASSSTGVGSYEQYF. CDR3 DNA: TGTGCCAGCAGCTCTACAGGGGTAGGCTCCTACGAGCAGTACTTC.

The J gene is TRBJ1-2, the V gene TRBV5-6, with unresolved D. Germline CDR1 is SGHDT and CDR2 is YYEEEE. The CDR3 sequence is 12 residues long. Trimming stripped 0 bases from V and 6 bases from J, with 6 bases between. As DNA, the CDR3 is TGTGCCAGCAGCTTGGACAATCATGGCTACACCTTC. Translating it yields CASSLDNHGYTF.

There are a few counts of this clone. In nucleotides, the CDR3 is TGTGCCAGCAGCCAGGGCCGGAACACTGAAGCTTTCTTT. Translation gives CASSQGRNTEAFF. This chain links TRBV11-2 with TRBJ1-1; D is possibly TRBD1 (5 bases). The V gene lost 5 bases and the J gene lost 1 base, with 8 bases spanning the gap. The germline CDR1 and CDR2 sequences are SGHAT and FQNNGV. CDR3 length: 13 residues.

The rearrangement links TRBV5-4 to TRBJ2-2; 10 nucleotides agree with TRBD1. The CDR3 runs 16 residues. Germline CDR1 reads SGHNT; CDR2 reads YYREEE (reference sequence). J gave up 1 base and V 4 bases, and 4 bases lay outside the gene matches. CDR3 loop: CASSQTGGLNTGELFF. For the CDR3, the DNA is TGTGCCAGCAGCCAGACAGGGGGCCTGAACACCGGGGAGCTGTTTTTT.

The chain uses TRBV11-3 and TRBJ2-1; TRBD2 agrees at 8 bases. Germline values: CDR1 SGHNT, CDR2 YENEEA. The V segment lost 5 bases and the J segment 2 bases; nucleotides outside the gene matches: 11. The CDR3 length is 17 residues. The CDR3 region has the DNA TGTGCCAGCAGCATAAGGGGTGGCGGGAGGCCCTACAATGAGCAGTTCTTC. It translates to CASSIRGGGRPYNEQFF. Based on the CDR3 plus reference TRBV11-3 and TRBJ2-1, the full variable domain is EAGVVQSPRYKIIEKKQPVAFWCNPISGHNTLYWYLQNLGQGPELLIRYENEEAVDDSQLPKDRFSAERLKGVDSTLKIQPAELGDSAVYLCASSIRGGGRPYNEQFFGPGTRLTVL.

Remarks on this clone: This CDR3 is also generated by other DNA sequences in the sample. The gene calls are TRBV27 and TRBJ1-5, with a tentative D call TRBD1 (6 bases). The V end lost 6 bases, the J end lost 7 bases, and 16 bases lay between the germline ends. This CDR3 is 14 amino acids long. CDR1 and CDR2 from the germline V gene are MNHEY and SMNVEV (reference sequence). This CDR3 reads CASSPEGVRQPQHF. The DNA of the CDR3 is TGTGCCAGCAGCCCCGAGGGGGTTAGACAGCCCCAGCATTTT.

The chain links TRBV18 to TRBJ1-1, with TRBD1 matching over 10 bases. Trimming took 4 bases from V and 1 from J; bases not matched to a gene: 9. The CDR3 loop spans 17 amino acids. From germline, CDR1 is KGHSH and CDR2 LQKENI. The DNA of the CDR3 is TGTGCCAGCTCACGGACGGGACAGGGGCCTACGAACACTGAAGCTTTCTTT. Its protein product is CASSRTGQGPTNTEAFF. The whole variable domain, filled in from reference TRBV18 and TRBJ1-1, reads NAGVMQNPRHLVRRRGQEARLRCSPMKGHSHVYWYRQLPEEGLKFMVYLQKENIIDESGMPKERFSAEFPKEGPSILRIQQVVRGDSAAYFCASSRTGQGPTNTEAFFGQGTRLTVV.

This chain connects TRBV5-6 to TRBJ1-1; TRBD1 matches at 7 bases. Germline CDR1 and CDR2: SGHDT and YYEEEE. Unmatched junction bases numbered 0, after V lost 1 base and J lost 3 bases. This CDR3 comprises 13 residues. Here the CDR3 DNA reads TGTGCCAGCAGCTTGACAGGGGACACTGAAGCTTTCTTT. Amino acid sequence: CASSLTGDTEAFF.

This clone showed up just once. This sequence joins TRBV6-4 and TRBJ1-6, with D possibly being TRBD1 (5 bases). Trimming stripped 3 bases from V and 7 bases from J, with 10 bases between. CDR1 is MRHNA and CDR2 is SNTAGT in the germline V gene. CDR3 length: 14 residues. The CDR3 DNA sequence: TGTGCCAGCAGTGAGGCAGGGAGGAATTCACCCCTCCACTTT. This encodes CASSEAGRNSPLHF.

The gene calls are TRBV4-3 and TRBJ1-4, with a tentative D call TRBD1 (6 bases). V lost 1 base and J lost 8, with 17 bases in between. The CDR3 is 16 amino acids. Germline CDR1 is LGHNA and CDR2 is YSLEER. CDR3: CASSQGTALNEEKLFF. As DNA, the CDR3 is TGCGCCAGCAGCCAAGGGACAGCCTTAAATGAGGAAAAACTGTTTTTT.